A single sample is the source of the 28 T cell receptor beta chains below, sequenced in a study of blood T cell repertoires in COVID-19. The protocol was immunoSEQ multiplex PCR, while the TCRdb copy is restricted to in-frame clones and leaves out a portion. The table lists tens of thousands of clones, roughly 78% of them singletons. Material: peripheral blood. Receptors were obtained from an elderly woman with acute or convalescent COVID-19.

V and J are TRBV3-1 (or the pseudogene TRBV3-2) and TRBJ2-3; TRBD2 matches 13 bases. From germline, CDR1 is LGHDT and CDR2 YNNKEL (reference sequence). The length of the CDR3 is 16 residues. J was trimmed by 5 bases and V by 5 bases; bases with no gene match: 7. CDR3 in DNA: TGTGCCAGCAGCGAACTAGCGGGAGGGAGGAAAGATACGCAGTATTTT. Protein product: CASSELAGGRKDTQYF.

The rearrangement links TRBV28 to TRBJ2-3; D is possibly TRBD1 (6 bases). The length of the CDR3 is 20 residues. The germline V gene has CDR1 MDHEN and CDR2 SYDVKM. V was cut by 6 bases and J by 0 bases, with 28 bases left in between. The CDR3, as DNA: TGTGCCAGCAGCCTATACCCCCCCCCAGGACAGTTAGTCAGCACAGATACGCAGTATTTT. It translates to CASSLYPPPGQLVSTDTQYF.

V usage is TRBV23-1 and J usage is TRBJ1-4; no definite D call. TRBV23-1 is annotated as an ORF whose role is uncertain. There are 15 residues in the CDR3. V was pared by 3 bases and J by 0 bases, with 8 bases between. The CDR3, as DNA: TGCGCCAGCAGTCATTTCGGTGCAACTAATGAAAAACTGTTTTTT. Its translation is CASSHFGATNEKLFF.

This clone was detected only once. V usage is TRBV2 and J usage is TRBJ1-6; TRBD1 matches 10 bases. The V gene's germline CDR1 is SNHLY and CDR2 FYNNEI. Trimming removed 6 bases from V and 4 bases from J; junction bases left unmatched: 9. CDR3 length: 17 residues. The CDR3 loop reads CASRDRGRISYNSPLHF. Here the CDR3 DNA reads TGTGCCAGCAGAGACAGGGGGCGGATAAGTTATAATTCACCCCTCCACTTT.

The chain is built from TRBV2 and TRBJ2-7, with TRBD1 identical over 8 bases. The CDR3 consists of 13 residues. Trimming at V came to 5 bases and at J to 4 bases, leaving 4 bases not matched to a gene. Germline V gene sequence: CDR1 SNHLY, CDR2 FYNNEI. Written as DNA, the CDR3 is TGTGCCAGCAGTACCGGGACAGGATACGAGCAGTACTTC. Residues: CASSTGTGYEQYF.

V is TRBV6-5 and J is TRBJ2-1; perhaps TRBD2 as D (5 bases). The CDR3 spans 12 residues. In germline, CDR1 is MNHEY, CDR2 SVGAGI. V was pared by 6 bases and J by 12 bases, with 15 bases between. The CDR3 protein is CASRLEEVGQFF. The DNA for the CDR3 is TGTGCCAGCAGATTAGAGGAGGTGGGGCAGTTCTTC.

This clone was recorded once. The chain is built from TRBV12-5 and TRBJ2-7; 8 nucleotides agree with TRBD1. The germline V gene has CDR1 LGHNT and CDR2 FRNRAP. The V gene end was trimmed by 6 bases and the J gene end by 9 bases; junction bases not matched to a gene: 7. The CDR3 is made up of 12 amino acids. The CDR3, as DNA: TGTGCTAGTGGGCAGGACAGGGCCAGGCAGTACTTC. It is translated as CASGQDRARQYF. Variable domain in full (rest from reference TRBV12-5 and TRBJ2-7): DARVTQTPRHKVTEMGQEVTMRCQPILGHNTVFWYRQTMMQGLELLAYFRNRAPLDDSGMPKDRFSAEMPDATLATLKIQPSEPRDSAVYFCASGQDRARQYFGPGTRLTVT.

The V call is TRBV5-1, the J call TRBJ2-1; TRBD2 agrees at 11 bases. J gave up 3 bases and V 6 bases, and 8 bases lay outside the gene matches. Germline values: CDR1 SGHRS, CDR2 YFSETQ. CDR3 length equals 16 residues. The CDR3 sequence is CASNPGGTSGYNEQFF. The CDR3, as DNA: TGCGCCAGCAATCCCGGTGGGACTAGCGGCTACAATGAGCAGTTCTTC.

The chain employs TRBV27 and TRBJ2-3; D is ambiguous. Per the germline V gene, CDR1 is MNHEY and CDR2 is SMNVEV (reference sequence). V was shortened by 4 bases and J by 2 bases, with 4 bases between the two germline ends. The CDR3 loop spans 12 amino acids. CDR3 sequence: CASSSVTDTQYF. The CDR3 bases are TGTGCCAGCAGTTCCGTCACAGATACGCAGTATTTT.

V is TRBV5-6 and J is TRBJ2-3; D gene ambiguous. The V gene lost 8 bases and the J gene lost 2 bases, with 9 bases spanning the gap. Germline CDR1 reads SGHDT; CDR2 reads YYEEEE. The CDR3 runs 12 residues. The CDR3: CASGLATDTQYF. CDR3 coding DNA: TGTGCCAGTGGGTTAGCCACAGATACGCAGTATTTT.

The chain has TRBV6-6 and TRBJ1-3; D is possibly TRBD1 (5 bases). The germline V gene encodes CDR1 MNHNY and CDR2 SVGAGI (reference sequence). V lost 5 bases to trimming and J lost 2 bases, with 19 bases between them. There are 17 residues in the CDR3. CDR3 sequence reads: CASSPLYAGQTGNTIYF. In DNA, the CDR3 is TGTGCCAGCAGTCCGCTCTATGCAGGGCAAACTGGAAACACCATATATTTT.

The chain recombines TRBV6-6 with TRBJ2-3; tentative D call: TRBD1 (6 bases). Germline-derived CDR1 and CDR2 are MNHNY and SVGAGI (reference sequence). V was pared by 6 bases and J by 3 bases, with 7 bases between. The CDR3 spans 12 residues. The CDR3 protein is CASSQGTDTQYF. In DNA form, the CDR3 reads TGTGCCAGCAGCCAGGGGACAGATACGCAGTATTTT.

This clone showed up just a few times. The chain has TRBV28 and TRBJ2-3, with a weak D call TRBD1 (5 bases). The V gene's germline CDR1 is MDHEN and CDR2 SYDVKM. Trimming pared 10 bases from V and 2 bases from J, leaving 13 bases between. The length of the CDR3 is 13 residues. The CDR3 DNA follows: TGTGCCATCACAAAACAGGTCACAGATACGCAGTATTTT. Residues: CAITKQVTDTQYF.

The chain recombines TRBV6-5 with TRBJ1-1; D unresolved. Germline values: CDR1 MNHEY, CDR2 SVGAGI. The ends were cut back, 5 bases at V and 3 bases at J, with 7 bases in the middle. The CDR3 contains 12 residues. The CDR3 spells CASSSGYTEAFF. The CDR3 DNA follows: TGTGCCAGCAGTAGCGGGTACACTGAAGCTTTCTTT.

The chain recombines TRBV5-1 with TRBJ2-7; tentatively, D is TRBD1 (6 bases). Trimming left V 4 bases short and J 5 bases short, with 22 bases between. The CDR3 spans 16 residues. Germline CDR1 reads SGHRS; CDR2 reads YFSETQ. In DNA, the CDR3 is TGCGCCAGCAGCCCCTTGGACAGTGCCACAAGGGACGAGCAGTACTTC. Encoded protein: CASSPLDSATRDEQYF.

This clone has more than one count but fewer than ten. This chain links TRBV6-4 with TRBJ1-6; perhaps TRBD1 as D (6 bases). This CDR3 is 13 amino acids long. The V gene lost 4 bases and the J gene lost 6 bases, with 7 bases spanning the gap. Germline lookup yields CDR1 MRHNA and CDR2 SNTAGT. Written as DNA, the CDR3 is TGTGCCAGCAGTGGGGGGCCTAATTCACCCCTCCACTTT. Translation: CASSGGPNSPLHF.

The chain is built from TRBV28 and TRBJ2-3, with 9 bases lining up with TRBD2. Germline V lookup: CDR1 MDHEN, CDR2 SYDVKM. The V and J ends lost 5 bases and 4 bases, in that order; junction bases with no gene match: 13. The CDR3 length is 17 residues. CDR3 in amino acids: CASSMRRAGGPSDTQYF. The CDR3 region has the DNA TGTGCCAGCAGTATGCGGAGGGCGGGAGGGCCCTCAGATACGCAGTATTTT.

The V call is TRBV24-1, the J call TRBJ2-1, with D perhaps TRBD1 (5 bases). There are 13 residues in the CDR3. V was clipped by 3 bases and J by 10 bases, with 12 bases between them. CDR1 is KGHDR, CDR2 SFDVKD, per germline. The CDR3, as DNA: TGTGCCACCAGTGATCCTGGGGCGGTCGAGCAGTTCTTC. Translating gives CATSDPGAVEQFF.

The V call is TRBV3-1 (or the pseudogene TRBV3-2), the J call TRBJ1-2; maybe TRBD1 (5 bases). Germline V gives CDR1 LGHDT, CDR2 YNNKEL (reference sequence). V lost 1 base and J 1 base, leaving 10 bases between the germline ends. The CDR3 sequence is 15 residues long. The CDR3 reads CASSQAPGLNYGYTF. The CDR3 nucleotides read TGTGCCAGCAGCCAAGCACCAGGGCTTAACTATGGCTACACCTTC.

The J gene is TRBJ2-1, the V gene TRBV29-1; 10 bases agree with TRBD2. The CDR3 consists of 12 residues. V lost 4 bases, J lost 9 bases, and 3 bases stayed unmatched. Germline V gives CDR1 SQVTM, CDR2 ANQGSEA. CDR3 nucleotide sequence: TGCAGCGTTGCTAGCGGGAGTATTGAGCAGTTCTTC. Its translation is CSVASGSIEQFF.

This chain uses TRBV6-1 with TRBJ2-1, with TRBD1 matching over 9 bases. Losses at the gene ends were 3 bases for V and 8 bases for J; bases not matched to a gene: 11. CDR3 length: 16 amino acids. From germline, CDR1 is MNHNS and CDR2 SASEGT. The CDR3 protein is CASSDRGTGMPHEQFF. As DNA, the CDR3 is TGTGCCAGCAGTGATCGCGGGACAGGGATGCCTCATGAGCAGTTCTTC.

The genes are TRBV28 and TRBJ1-5; D is unclear. CDR3 length equals 11 residues. Trimming took off 5 bases at V and 4 bases at J, with 3 bases between the two ends. The germline CDR1 and CDR2 sequences are MDHEN and SYDVKM. CDR3 protein: CASSQNQPQHF. CDR3 nucleotides: TGTGCCAGCAGTCAGAATCAGCCCCAGCATTTT.

The chain uses TRBV21-1 and TRBJ2-7; the DNA was not compared with TRBD2, the D call given in the table. TRBV21-1 is flagged as a pseudogene. The CDR3 consists of 16 residues. For the CDR3, the DNA is TGTGCCAGCAGCTCTCGAGGTAGCGGGAGTATTGAGGAGCAGTACTTC. Residues: CASSSRGSGSIEEQYF.

This clone appeared once. The V gene is TRBV5-1, the J gene TRBJ1-2; the match to TRBD1 covers 7 bases. J lost 7 bases, V lost 3 bases, and 9 bases had no gene match. The CDR3 has 14 amino acids. The germline CDR1 and CDR2 sequences are SGHRS and YFSETQ. The CDR3 DNA reads TGCGCCAGCAGCTGGGGACAGCCGCAGGGTGGCTACACCTTC. The encoded protein is CASSWGQPQGGYTF.

This clone was observed once. The V gene is TRBV24-1, the J gene TRBJ2-1, with 13 bases lining up with TRBD2. J lost 1 base, V lost 4 bases, and 3 bases had no gene match. Germline V gene lookup returns CDR1 KGHDR and CDR2 SFDVKD. CDR3 length: 17 amino acids. The CDR3, as DNA: TGTGCCACCAGTGACAGGACTAGCGGGAGTTCCTACAATGAGCAGTTCTTC. It codes for CATSDRTSGSSYNEQFF.

This clone is medium-sized by share. One end of the junction does not line up with germline, which may come from a read error. The chain uses TRBV29-1 and TRBJ2-1; 9 bases fit TRBD2. In germline, CDR1 is SQVTM, CDR2 ANQGSEA. This CDR3 region has 10 residues. The CDR3 loop reads CSVYSGGLVF. The CDR3 region has the DNA TGCAGCGTTTATAGCGGGGGCCTCGTCTTC.

This chain connects TRBV6-5 to TRBJ2-7; 7 bases fit TRBD2. Germline values: CDR1 MNHEY, CDR2 SVGAGI. With V trimmed by 8 bases and J by 4 bases, 14 bases remained unmatched. The CDR3 loop spans 15 amino acids. CDR3 loop: CASVPGGGAVYEQYF. CDR3 nucleotides: TGTGCCAGCGTTCCGGGGGGAGGGGCCGTATACGAGCAGTACTTC.

A word on this clone: The sample holds other DNA sequences that translate to the same CDR3. This chain connects TRBV20-1 to TRBJ2-5, with D possibly TRBD1 on 5 matching bases. CDR1 is DFQATT and CDR2 is SNEGSKA in the germline V gene (reference sequence). The CDR3 loop spans 13 amino acids. V shed 3 bases and J shed 1 base, with 9 bases lying between them. DNA of the CDR3: TGCAGTGCTAGTAAGACAGTCCAAGAGACCCAGTACTTC. As protein: CSASKTVQETQYF.